Sequencing of this TCR beta chain was carried out in a study of monozygotic twins with inflammatory bowel disease. Following a re-call of the 5' RACE reads, TCRdb has one entry per CDR3 protein and lacks DNA. The sample totals approximately 140,000 distinct CDR3 sequences. Whole blood without T cell sorting served as the source of isolated total RNA. The TCR comes from a human donor with ulcerative colitis or Crohn's disease, or a healthy co-twin of an affected twin (not recorded which). The sequenced sample consisted of blood.

The CDR3 is CASSISRGFFGYNEQFF. The chain uses TRBV19 and TRBJ2-1; TCRdb's D gene call, TRBD1, goes unchecked for lack of DNA. Germline V lookup: CDR1 LNHDA, CDR2 SQIVND (reference sequence). There are 17 residues in the CDR3.